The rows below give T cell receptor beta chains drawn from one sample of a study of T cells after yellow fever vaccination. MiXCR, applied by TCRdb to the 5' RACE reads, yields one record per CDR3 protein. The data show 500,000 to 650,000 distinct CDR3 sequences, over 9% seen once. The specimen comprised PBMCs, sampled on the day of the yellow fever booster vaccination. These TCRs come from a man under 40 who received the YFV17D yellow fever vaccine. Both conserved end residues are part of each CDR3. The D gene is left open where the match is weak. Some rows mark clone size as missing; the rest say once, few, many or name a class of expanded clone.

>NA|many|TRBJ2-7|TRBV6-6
TGTGCCAGCAGTCCCACCGACGACGAGCAGTACTTC
CASSPTDDEQYF
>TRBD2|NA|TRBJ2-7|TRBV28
TGTGCCAGCAGTTTATTCTCTAGCGGCGATGCCTACGAGCAGTACTTC
CASSLFSSGDAYEQYF
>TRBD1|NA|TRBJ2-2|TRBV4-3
TGCGCCAGCAGCCAGACAGGGAGGAACACCGGGGAGCTGTTTTTT
CASSQTGRNTGELFF
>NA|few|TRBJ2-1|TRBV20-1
TGCAGTGCCCCCTCCCCGGGACGATTCTACAATGAGCAGTTCTTC
CSAPSPGRFYNEQFF
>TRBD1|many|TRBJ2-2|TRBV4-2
TGTGCCAGCAGCCACTACCGTGACAGGGAGAACACCGGGGAGCTGTTTTTT
CASSHYRDRENTGELFF
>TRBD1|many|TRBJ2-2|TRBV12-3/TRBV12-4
TGTGCCAGCACTCACGGGACAGGGCGAACCGGGGAGCTGTTTTTT
CASTHGTGRTGELFF
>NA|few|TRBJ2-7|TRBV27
TGTGCCAGCAAGGCCGGAAACTCCTACGAGCAGTACTTC
CASKAGNSYEQYF
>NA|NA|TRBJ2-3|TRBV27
TGTGCCAGCAGTTTATCGTTTGGATCCACGCAGTATTTT
CASSLSFGSTQYF
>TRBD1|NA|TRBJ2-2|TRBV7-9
TGTGCCAGCAGCTTGACCGGACAGGAGTACACCGGGGAGCTGTTTTTT
CASSLTGQEYTGELFF
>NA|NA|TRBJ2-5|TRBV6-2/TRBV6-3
TGTGCCAGCAGCGGCGGAAGTATGGCCCAGTACTTC
CASSGGSMAQYF
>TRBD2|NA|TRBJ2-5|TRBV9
TGTGCCAGCAGCGCGGGAGGGCCAGAGACCCAGTACTTC
CASSAGGPETQYF
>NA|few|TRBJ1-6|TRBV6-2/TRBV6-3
TGTGCCAGCAGTTACGGACCTGGGGCTTCACCCCTCCACTTT
CASSYGPGASPLHF
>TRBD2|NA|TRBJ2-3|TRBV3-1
TGTGCCATCAGCCCCCCGCTAGCGGGACCTAGCACAGATACGCAGTATTTT
CAISPPLAGPSTDTQYF
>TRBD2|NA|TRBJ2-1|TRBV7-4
TGTGCCAGCAGCTCAATCAAGGGCGGGAGGTACAATGAGCAGTTCTTC
CASSSIKGGRYNEQFF
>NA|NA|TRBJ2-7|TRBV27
TGTGCCAGCAGTTTATCGAATGGACCATCCTACGAGCAGTACTTC
CASSLSNGPSYEQYF
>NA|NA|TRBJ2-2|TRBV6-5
TGTGCCAGCAGTTACTCCGACAGAGCCGGGGAGCTGTTTTTT
CASSYSDRAGELFF
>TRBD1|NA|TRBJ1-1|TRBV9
TGTGCCAGCAGCAAAGACAGGGGCGCTGAAGCTTTCTTT
CASSKDRGAEAFF
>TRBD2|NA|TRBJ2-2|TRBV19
TGTGCCAGTACTGGGCTAGCGGCCACCGGGGAGCTGTTTTTT
CASTGLAATGELFF
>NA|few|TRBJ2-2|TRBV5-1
TGCGCCAGCAGCAAGGACGTCACCGGGGAGCTGTTTTTT
CASSKDVTGELFF
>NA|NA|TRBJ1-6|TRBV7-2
TGTGCCAGCAGCCTCTCTGGGGGACTTCGGAATTCACCCCTCCACTTT
CASSLSGGLRNSPLHF
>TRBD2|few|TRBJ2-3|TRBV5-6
TGTGCCAGCAGCTCCAGACTAGCCTTCACAGATACGCAGTATTTT
CASSSRLAFTDTQYF
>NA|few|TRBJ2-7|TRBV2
TGTGCCAGCCGAGGTAGCCACCCTAAAACACCCTACGAGCAGTACTTC
CASRGSHPKTPYEQYF
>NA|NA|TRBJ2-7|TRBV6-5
TGTGCCAGCAGTTACCACAAACGGGGCTACGAGCAGTACTTC
CASSYHKRGYEQYF
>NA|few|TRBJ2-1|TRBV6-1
TGTGCCAGCACTGCCGGACAGGGCAAGCGGGAGAAGAACAATGAGCAGTTCTTC
CASTAGQGKREKNNEQFF
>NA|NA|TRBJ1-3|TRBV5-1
TGCGCCAGCAGCTTGGCCAATGGAAACACCATATATTTT
CASSLANGNTIYF
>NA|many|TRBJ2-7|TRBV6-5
TGTGCCAGCAGTTATGGGCGGGGCTCCTACGAGCAGTACTTC
CASSYGRGSYEQYF
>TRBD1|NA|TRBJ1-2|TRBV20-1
TGCAGTGCCCCCGGCCGGTCAGGGGGATTTCAGGGCTACTCCTTC
CSAPGRSGGFQGYSF
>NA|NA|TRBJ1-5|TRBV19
TGTGCCAGTAGTATAGGCCCGCCCGCAGGGGATGGAAGCAATCAGCCCCAGCATTTT
CASSIGPPAGDGSNQPQHF
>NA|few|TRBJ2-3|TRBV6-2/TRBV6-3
TGTGCCAGCAGCTCTGATCTGCGGGGTGGAGGAGATACGCAGTATTTT
CASSSDLRGGGDTQYF
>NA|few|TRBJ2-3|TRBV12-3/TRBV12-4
TGTGCCAGCAGTTCCACTCCGGTAGATACGCAGTATTTT
CASSSTPVDTQYF
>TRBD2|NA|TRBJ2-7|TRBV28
TGTGCCAGCGGCGACTCTAGCGGGATAAACTACGAGCAGTACTTC
CASGDSSGINYEQYF
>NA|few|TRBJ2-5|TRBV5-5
TGTGCCAGCAGCGGGGCCGGGCGAGGGGGAGAGACCCAGTACTTC
CASSGAGRGGETQYF
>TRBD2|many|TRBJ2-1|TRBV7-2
TGTGCCACCCACTCCTTCGCGGGAGGCAATGAGCAGTTCTTC
CATHSFAGGNEQFF
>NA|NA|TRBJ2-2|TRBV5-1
TGCGCCAGCAGCTTGGCAAGGGGGGCGAACACCGGGGAGCTGGTTTTT
CASSLARGANTGELVF
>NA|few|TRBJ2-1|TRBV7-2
TGTGCCAGCAGCTTAGAAAGCGGAGCCAATGAGCAGTTCTTC
CASSLESGANEQFF
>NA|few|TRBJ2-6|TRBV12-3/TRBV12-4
TGTGCCAGCAGTTTAAGTGGAAGCAGGGCGGGCGCCAACGTCCTGACTTTC
CASSLSGSRAGANVLTF
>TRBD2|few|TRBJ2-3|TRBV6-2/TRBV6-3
TGTGCCAGCAGTTACCCGCTAGCGGGAGCAACGGATACGCAGTATTTT
CASSYPLAGATDTQYF
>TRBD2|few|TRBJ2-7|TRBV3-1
TGTGCCAGCAGCCCCCCCGGGACTATGATTTACGAGCAGTACTTC
CASSPPGTMIYEQYF
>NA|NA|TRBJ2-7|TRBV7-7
TGTGCTAGCAGCTTTTCCGGGACACCCGATTCCTACGAGCAGTACTTC
CASSFSGTPDSYEQYF
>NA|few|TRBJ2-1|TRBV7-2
TGTGCCAGCAGCCCAAGTCTGGCGAATGAGCAGTTCTTC
CASSPSLANEQFF
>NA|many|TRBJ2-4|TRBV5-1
TGCGCCAGCAGCTTGGAAGGGGGGGCCAAAAACATTCAGTACTTC
CASSLEGGAKNIQYF
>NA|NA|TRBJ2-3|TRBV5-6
TGTGCCAGCAGCTTAGGGGACGGGGATACGCAGTATTTT
CASSLGDGDTQYF
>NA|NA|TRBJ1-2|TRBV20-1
TGCAGTGCTAGACCGGGCCGGGGGGGGTATGGCTACACCTTC
CSARPGRGGYGYTF
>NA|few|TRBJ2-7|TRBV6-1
TGTGCCAGCAGTGAAGGGGGGACTTTTACCTACGAGCAGTACTTC
CASSEGGTFTYEQYF
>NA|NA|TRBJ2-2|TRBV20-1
TGCAGTGCTAGATCTTCGATCCCCGGGGAGCTGTTTTTT
CSARSSIPGELFF
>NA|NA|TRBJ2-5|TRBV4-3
TGCTCCAGCAGCCAAGATTGGTCAGAAGCGGAGACCCAGTACTTC
CSSSQDWSEAETQYF
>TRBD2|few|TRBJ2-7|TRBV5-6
TGTGCCAGCAGCTTGACGGTAGCGGGAGTAATCGGGTCCTACGAGCAGTACTTC
CASSLTVAGVIGSYEQYF
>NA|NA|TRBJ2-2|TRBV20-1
TGCAGTGCACCCGGGACCCCCCACGGGGAGCTGTTTTTT
CSAPGTPHGELFF
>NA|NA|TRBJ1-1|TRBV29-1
TGCAGCGGGGGACAGAACACTGAAGCTTTCTTT
CSGGQNTEAFF
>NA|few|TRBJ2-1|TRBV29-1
TGCAGCGTTGTTTCGGTCCTGTGGAATGAGCAGTTCTTC
CSVVSVLWNEQFF
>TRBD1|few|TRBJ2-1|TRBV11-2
TGTGCCAGCAGCTTAGGTCGTCCCCGGACAGGCGCAACCTACAATGAGCAGTTCTTC
CASSLGRPRTGATYNEQFF
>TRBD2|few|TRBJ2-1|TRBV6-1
TGTGCCAGCAGTAGGAGTAGCGGGCCCCATGAGCAGTTCTTC
CASSRSSGPHEQFF
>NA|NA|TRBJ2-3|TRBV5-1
TGCGCCAGCAGCCGAGGGGGTACCGTCACAGATACGCAGTATTTT
CASSRGGTVTDTQYF
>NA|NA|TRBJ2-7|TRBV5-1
TGCGCCAGCAGCTTGGTTTTGGGGGTTGACTACGAGCAGTACTTC
CASSLVLGVDYEQYF
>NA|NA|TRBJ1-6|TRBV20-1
TGCAGTGCCCCTTTAGGATCGGATAATTCACCCCTCCACTTT
CSAPLGSDNSPLHF
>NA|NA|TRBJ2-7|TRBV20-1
TGCAGTGATAGAGCCGGGGGGCTTTTCTACGAGCAGTACTTC
CSDRAGGLFYEQYF
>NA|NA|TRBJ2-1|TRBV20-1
TGCAGTGCTAGTAAGCAGGTTGGATCCTACAATGAGCAGTTCTTC
CSASKQVGSYNEQFF
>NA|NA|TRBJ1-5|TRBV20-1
TGCAGTGCTGAAGGAGGGTTGGAACAGCCCCAGCATTTT
CSAEGGLEQPQHF
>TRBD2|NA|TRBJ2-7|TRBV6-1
TGTGCCAGCAGAAACGCGTGGGGGGGGGACTACGAGCAGTACTTC
CASRNAWGGDYEQYF
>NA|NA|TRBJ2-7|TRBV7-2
TGTGCCAGCAGCTCCGAAGCAGGGCGGGAAGAGCAGTACTTC
CASSSEAGREEQYF